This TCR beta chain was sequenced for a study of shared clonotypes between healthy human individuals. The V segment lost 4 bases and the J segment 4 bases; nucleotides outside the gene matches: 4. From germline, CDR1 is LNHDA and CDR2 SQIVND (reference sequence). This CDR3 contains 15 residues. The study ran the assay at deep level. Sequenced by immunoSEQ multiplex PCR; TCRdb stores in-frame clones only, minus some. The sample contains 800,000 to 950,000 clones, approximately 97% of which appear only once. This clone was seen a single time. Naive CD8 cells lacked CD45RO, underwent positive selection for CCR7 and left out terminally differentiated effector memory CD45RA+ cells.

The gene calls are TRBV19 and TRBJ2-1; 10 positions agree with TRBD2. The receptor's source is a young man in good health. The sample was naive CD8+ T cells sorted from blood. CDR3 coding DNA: TGTGCCAGTAGTACATTGGGACTAGCGTACAATGAGCAGTTCTTC. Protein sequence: CASSTLGLAYNEQFF.